The 22 T cell receptor beta chains below were found in one sample sequenced in a study of T cell changes during pregnancy in multiple sclerosis (dated by TCRdb to between 2018 and 2021). Library generation was performed with the immunoSEQ multiplex PCR assay. TCRdb holds this immuneACCESS table with in-frame rearrangements only. Some clones are missing; in checked studies, unresolved V genes explain under half, and the rest has no known cause. In this sample the table shows 35,000 to 55,000 clones, about 93% of which occur a single time. Together, the top ten hold about 0.75% of the sample. This specimen was CD4+ T cells from peripheral blood mononuclear cells, taken before pregnancy. The receptors come from a female donor with multiple sclerosis, enrolled in a pregnancy study.

V usage is TRBV11-1 and J usage is TRBJ2-2; 12 bases agree with TRBD2. This CDR3 spans 14 amino acids. Germline CDR1 reads SGHAT; CDR2 reads FQDESV (reference sequence). V lost 4 bases to trimming and J lost 13 bases; unmatched junction nucleotides: 7. As DNA, the CDR3 is TGTGCCAGCAGCTCCCTAGCGGGGGGGCTTCGGCTGTTTTTT. Translation gives CASSSLAGGLRLFF.

The rearrangement uses TRBV7-9 and TRBJ1-1, with 9 nucleotides matching TRBD1. This CDR3 has 14 residues. J gave up 8 bases and V 4 bases, and 8 bases lay outside the gene matches. CDR1 and CDR2 from the germline V gene are SEHNR and FQNEAQ (reference sequence). The DNA of the CDR3 is TGTGCCAGCAGCTACCAGGACAGGGGAATCGAAGCTTTCTTT. This encodes CASSYQDRGIEAFF.

The chain links TRBV19 to TRBJ2-1; 10 bases map to TRBD2. Germline V gene data show CDR1 as LNHDA and CDR2 as SQIVND (reference sequence). The CDR3 has 15 amino acids. The V and J ends lost 0 bases and 5 bases, in that order; junction bases with no gene match: 1. The CDR3 protein is CASSIDSGGNNEQFF. DNA for the CDR3: TGTGCCAGTAGTATAGATAGCGGGGGGAACAATGAGCAGTTCTTC.

The chain joins TRBV6-6 to TRBJ2-2, with D tentatively TRBD1 (5 bases). V lost 6 bases and J 4 bases, leaving 12 bases between the germline ends. CDR1 and CDR2 from the germline V gene are MNHNY and SVGAGI (reference sequence). CDR3 length: 14 amino acids. CDR3 sequence reads: CASRAQGSTGELFF. The CDR3 bases are TGTGCCAGCAGGGCTCAGGGTTCCACCGGGGAGCTGTTTTTT.

This clone was found a few times. The chain links TRBV7-3 to TRBJ1-2; D perhaps matches TRBD1 (6 bases). There are 12 residues in the CDR3. Germline lookup yields CDR1 SGHTA and CDR2 FQGTGA. V lost 5 bases and J lost 8, with 12 bases in between. CDR3 nucleotides: TGTGCCAGCAGCCTCTCAGGGGACGGCTACACCTTC. It specifies CASSLSGDGYTF.

The chain uses TRBV2 and TRBJ2-1, with 8 bases matching TRBD1. Losses at the gene ends were 5 bases for V and 2 bases for J; bases not matched to a gene: 5. CDR1 and CDR2 from the germline V gene are SNHLY and FYNNEI. CDR3 length: 15 residues. CDR3 sequence reads: CASSHPGGTYNEQFF. The CDR3 nucleotides are TGTGCCAGCAGTCATCCAGGGGGCACCTACAATGAGCAGTTCTTC.

This rearrangement joins TRBV18 to TRBJ1-4; 9 bases are shared with TRBD1. Losses at the gene ends were 2 bases for V and 5 bases for J; bases not matched to a gene: 6. The CDR3 extends over 16 amino acids. The V gene's germline CDR1 is KGHSH and CDR2 LQKENI. The CDR3: CASSPRTGQGNEKLFF. The CDR3 nucleotides read TGTGCCAGCTCACCAAGGACCGGACAGGGGAATGAAAAACTGTTTTTT.

The CDR3 sequence is CASTRTGLGETQYF. CDR3 sequence (DNA): TGTGCCAGTACCCGGACGGGATTGGGGGAGACCCAGTACTTC. This chain links TRBV19 with TRBJ2-5, with D perhaps TRBD2 (5 bases). Trimming removed 7 bases at V and 5 bases at J, with 17 bases between. Germline values: CDR1 LNHDA, CDR2 SQIVND (reference sequence). The CDR3 spans 14 residues.

The rearrangement links TRBV9 to TRBJ1-3; D unresolved. Trimming took off 0 bases at V and 4 bases at J, with 8 bases between the two ends. The germline CDR1 and CDR2 sequences are SGDLS and YYNGEE. This CDR3 is 14 amino acids long. This CDR3 is CASSVATTGNTIYF. CDR3 nucleotide sequence: TGTGCCAGCAGCGTAGCTACGACAGGAAACACCATATATTTT.

The V call is TRBV5-1, the J call TRBJ1-1, with 7 bases fitting TRBD1. The CDR3 is 13 amino acids. Germline loops: CDR1 SGHRS, CDR2 YFSETQ. J gave up 5 bases and V 2 bases, and 3 bases lay outside the gene matches. The CDR3 coding sequence is TGCGCCAGCAGCTTTAGGGGGCGGACTGAAGCTTTCTTT. It translates to CASSFRGRTEAFF.

The chain employs TRBV7-2 and TRBJ2-7; a weak D match, TRBD1 (5 bases). Germline V gene data show CDR1 as SGHTA and CDR2 as FQGNSA. The germline V and J ends were trimmed by 5 bases and 3 bases, with 11 bases remaining between them. CDR3 length equals 13 residues. This CDR3 is CASSQQAFYEQYF. The CDR3 nucleotides read TGTGCCAGCAGCCAACAGGCTTTCTACGAGCAGTACTTC.

The chain couples TRBV5-1 to TRBJ1-5, with 8 bases matching TRBD1. This CDR3 contains 17 residues. Germline values: CDR1 SGHRS, CDR2 YFSETQ. Trimming removed 2 bases from V and 1 base from J; junction bases left unmatched: 8. The CDR3 sequence: CASSFHPRDRSNQPQHF. DNA for the CDR3: TGCGCCAGCAGCTTCCATCCACGGGACAGGAGCAATCAGCCCCAGCATTTT.

The V and J genes are TRBV18 and TRBJ1-5; 10 nucleotides match TRBD1. Per germline, CDR1 KGHSH and CDR2 LQKENI. J was trimmed by 6 bases and V by 6 bases; bases with no gene match: 11. CDR3 length: 16 amino acids. The DNA for the CDR3 is TGTGCCAGCTCGTTTTCAAGGGACAGGGGAGTTCAGCCCCAGCATTTT. Its protein is CASSFSRDRGVQPQHF. Filled out from reference TRBV18 and TRBJ1-5, the complete variable domain reads NAGVMQNPRHLVRRRGQEARLRCSPMKGHSHVYWYRQLPEEGLKFMVYLQKENIIDESGMPKERFSAEFPKEGPSILRIQQVVRGDSAAYFCASSFSRDRGVQPQHFGDGTRLSIL.

V usage is TRBV5-1 and J usage is TRBJ1-2; 7 bases agree with TRBD1. The trim removed 2 bases at V and 4 bases at J, leaving 11 bases unmatched. CDR1 and CDR2 from the germline V gene are SGHRS and YFSETQ. This CDR3 spans 16 amino acids. The CDR3 loop is CASSFDNNRGGYGYTF. The CDR3 DNA follows: TGCGCCAGCAGCTTTGATAACAACAGGGGTGGCTATGGCTACACCTTC.

The rearrangement uses TRBV28 and TRBJ2-1; no clear D gene. The CDR3 sequence is 11 residues long. Trimming cost V 3 bases and J 9 bases, with 6 bases left between them. Germline lookup yields CDR1 MDHEN and CDR2 SYDVKM. Here the CDR3 reads CASSFRGEQFF. The CDR3 DNA reads TGTGCCAGCAGTTTCCGAGGTGAGCAGTTCTTC.

This clone was observed a single time. J is TRBJ1-2 and V is TRBV10-3; D is perhaps TRBD1 (5 bases). The CDR3 consists of 15 residues. V was cut by 0 bases and J by 10 bases, with 18 bases left in between. The germline V gene encodes CDR1 ENHRY and CDR2 SYGVKD. The CDR3 loop reads CAISESLSGTGLYTF. In DNA form, the CDR3 reads TGTGCCATCAGTGAGTCGCTTTCCGGGACGGGACTCTACACCTTC.

The chain is built from TRBV6-1 and TRBJ2-1; 9 nucleotides agree with TRBD1. V lost 5 bases and J lost 8; bases outside the gene matches: 7. There are 14 residues in the CDR3. Germline-derived CDR1 and CDR2 are MNHNS and SASEGT. The CDR3 nucleotides read TGTGCCAGCAGTCCCGGGACAGGGTTCCATGAGCAGTTCTTC. Translating gives CASSPGTGFHEQFF.

The CDR3 DNA reads TGTGCCAGCAGCTTAGGGGACAGGGCCTACAATGAGCAGTTCTTC. It codes for CASSLGDRAYNEQFF. V gene TRBV11-1 combines with J gene TRBJ2-1; the match to TRBD1 covers 9 bases. Per germline, CDR1 SGHAT and CDR2 FQDESV (reference sequence). J was trimmed by 2 bases and V by 1 base; bases with no gene match: 0. This CDR3 has 15 amino acids.

This chain uses TRBV27 with TRBJ2-7; 9 bases fit TRBD2. Germline V lookup: CDR1 MNHEY, CDR2 SMNVEV (reference sequence). Unmatched junction bases numbered 8, after V lost 0 bases and J lost 5 bases. CDR3 length equals 16 residues. This chain's CDR3 is CASSLSSPSGAHEQYF. DNA for the CDR3: TGTGCCAGCAGTTTATCGAGTCCTAGCGGGGCTCACGAGCAGTACTTC.

This rearrangement joins TRBV9 to TRBJ2-2, with 10 nucleotides matching TRBD2. Germline CDR1 is SGDLS and CDR2 is YYNGEE. This CDR3 has 16 amino acids. J gave up 7 bases and V 3 bases, and 9 bases lay outside the gene matches. CDR3 in amino acids: CASSAHLAGVGGELFF. Written as DNA, the CDR3 is TGTGCCAGCAGCGCCCACCTAGCGGGAGTAGGCGGGGAGCTGTTTTTT.

The chain joins TRBV6-6 to TRBJ1-4; 8 bases map to TRBD1. CDR1 is MNHNY, CDR2 SVGAGI, per germline (reference sequence). V lost 6 bases, J lost 17 bases, and 11 bases stayed unmatched. The CDR3 extends over 12 amino acids. The CDR3 protein is CASSTDRGEVFF. CDR3 sequence (DNA): TGTGCCAGCAGCACAGACAGGGGCGAGGTATTTTTT.

This chain uses TRBV9 with TRBJ1-2; D might be TRBD1 (5 bases). CDR1 is SGDLS, CDR2 YYNGEE, per germline. The length of the CDR3 is 14 residues. Deletions cut 2 bases from V and 3 bases from J, with 11 bases between. The CDR3: CASSVQGGDYGYTF. In DNA, the CDR3 is TGTGCCAGCAGCGTTCAGGGCGGAGACTATGGCTACACCTTC. Together with reference TRBV9 and TRBJ1-2, the CDR3 gives the full variable domain: DSGVTQTPKHLITATGQRVTLRCSPRSGDLSVYWYQQSLDQGLQFLIQYYNGEERAKGNILERFSAQQFPDLHSELNLSSLELGDSALYFCASSVQGGDYGYTFGSGTRLTVV.